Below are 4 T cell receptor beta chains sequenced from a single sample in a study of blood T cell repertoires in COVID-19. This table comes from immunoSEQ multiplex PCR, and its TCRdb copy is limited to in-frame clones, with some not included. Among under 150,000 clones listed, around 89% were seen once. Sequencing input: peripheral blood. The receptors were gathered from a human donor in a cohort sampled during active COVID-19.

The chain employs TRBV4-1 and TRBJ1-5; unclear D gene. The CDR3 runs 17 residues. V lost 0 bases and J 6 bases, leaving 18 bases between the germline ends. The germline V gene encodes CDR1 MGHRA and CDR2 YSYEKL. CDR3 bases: TGCGCCAGCAGCCAAGATGAGGTAGGACTAACTGGTCAGCCCCAGCATTTT. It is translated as CASSQDEVGLTGQPQHF.

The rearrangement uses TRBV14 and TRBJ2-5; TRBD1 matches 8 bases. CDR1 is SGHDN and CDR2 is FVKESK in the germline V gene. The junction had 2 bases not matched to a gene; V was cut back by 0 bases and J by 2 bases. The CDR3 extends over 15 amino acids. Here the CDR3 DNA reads TGTGCCAGCAGCCAAGACAGGGGGCTGCAAGAGACCCAGTACTTC. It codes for CASSQDRGLQETQYF.

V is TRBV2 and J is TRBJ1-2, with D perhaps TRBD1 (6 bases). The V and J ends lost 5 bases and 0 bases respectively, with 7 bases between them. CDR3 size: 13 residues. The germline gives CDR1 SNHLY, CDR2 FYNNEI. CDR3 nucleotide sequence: TGTGCCAGCAGTACAGGGCCTAACTATGGCTACACCTTC. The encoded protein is CASSTGPNYGYTF.

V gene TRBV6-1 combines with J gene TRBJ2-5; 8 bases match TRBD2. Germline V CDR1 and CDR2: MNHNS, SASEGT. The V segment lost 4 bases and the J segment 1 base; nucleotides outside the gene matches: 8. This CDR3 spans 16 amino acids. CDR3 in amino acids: CASSARWLAGQETQYF. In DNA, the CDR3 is TGTGCCAGCAGTGCTCGGTGGCTAGCGGGCCAAGAGACCCAGTACTTC.